Shown below are 3 T cell receptor beta chains from a single sample sequenced in a study of cytomegalovirus exposure and HLA in healthy donors. Use of 60 Vbeta and 13 Jbeta primers characterized the PCR. Profiled with immunoSEQ multiplex PCR; TCRdb holds only in-frame clones, not every one. The repertoire holds 100,000 to 150,000 clones, with about 10% as singletons. The sample was PBMCs. The origin of the receptors is a woman aged 18-30 years in good health and CMV-seropositive.

As to this clone: Other DNA variants within this sample encode the same CDR3. The chain couples TRBV28 to TRBJ2-7; 9 nucleotides line up with TRBD1. V lost 6 bases and J lost 4; bases outside the gene matches: 4. Germline assignment: CDR1 MDHEN and CDR2 SYDVKM. The CDR3 sequence is 13 residues long. CDR3 sequence (DNA): TGTGCCAGCAGCTCCGGACAGGGGTACGAGCAGTACTTC. Translated: CASSSGQGYEQYF. The variable domain in full, completed from reference TRBV28 and TRBJ2-7, reads DVKVTQSSRYLVKRTGEKVFLECVQDMDHENMFWYRQDPGLGLRLIYFSYDVKMKEKGDIPEGYSVSREKKERFSLILESASTNQTSMYLCASSSGQGYEQYFGPGTRLTVT.

This clone was counted between two and nine times. The rearrangement joins TRBV7-9 to TRBJ1-2, with a tentative D call TRBD1 (6 bases). Per germline, CDR1 SEHNR and CDR2 FQNEAQ (reference sequence). The CDR3 has 14 residues. V lost 5 bases, J lost 6 bases, and 16 bases lay in between. CDR3 sequence (DNA): TGTGCCAGCAGCCGACAGGATGGCCCGGATGGCTACACCTTC. This translates into CASSRQDGPDGYTF.

The sample holds a few counts of this clone. The chain joins TRBV30 to TRBJ1-2; D might be TRBD1 (5 bases). The germline V and J ends were trimmed by 3 bases and 2 bases, with 16 bases remaining between them. There are 15 residues in the CDR3. The germline gives CDR1 GTSNPN, CDR2 SVGIG (reference sequence). This chain's CDR3 is CAWRVDSPENYGYTF. DNA of the CDR3: TGTGCCTGGAGAGTTGACAGTCCTGAAAACTATGGCTACACCTTC.